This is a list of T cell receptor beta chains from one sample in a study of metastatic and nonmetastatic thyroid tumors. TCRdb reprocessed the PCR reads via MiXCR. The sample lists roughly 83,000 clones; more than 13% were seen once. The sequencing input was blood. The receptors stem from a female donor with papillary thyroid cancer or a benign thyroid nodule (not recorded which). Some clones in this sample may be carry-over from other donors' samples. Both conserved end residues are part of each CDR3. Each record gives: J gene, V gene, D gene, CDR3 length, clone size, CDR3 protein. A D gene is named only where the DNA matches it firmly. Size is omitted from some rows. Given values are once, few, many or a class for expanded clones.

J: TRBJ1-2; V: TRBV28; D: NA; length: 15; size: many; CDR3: CASSSQGEGLHGYTF
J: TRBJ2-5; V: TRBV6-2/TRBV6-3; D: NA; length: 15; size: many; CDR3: CASNLQAGGGETQYF
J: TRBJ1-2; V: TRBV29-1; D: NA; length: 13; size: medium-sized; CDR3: CSVGQGENYGYTF
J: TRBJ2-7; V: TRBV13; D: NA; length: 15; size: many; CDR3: CASSLGWGGRNEQYF
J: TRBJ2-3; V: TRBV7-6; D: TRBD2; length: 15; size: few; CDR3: CASSTPGLGSDTQYF
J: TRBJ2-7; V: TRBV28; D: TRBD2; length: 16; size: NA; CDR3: CSNTIGTSGGVYEQYF
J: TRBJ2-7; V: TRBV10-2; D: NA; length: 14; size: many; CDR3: CASSESGPRGEQYF
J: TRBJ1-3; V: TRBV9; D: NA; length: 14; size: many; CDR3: CASSETALGNTIYF
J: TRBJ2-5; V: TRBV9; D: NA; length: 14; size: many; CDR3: CASSVATGWETQYF
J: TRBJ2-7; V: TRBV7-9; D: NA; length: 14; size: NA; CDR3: CASSNTWDSYEQYF
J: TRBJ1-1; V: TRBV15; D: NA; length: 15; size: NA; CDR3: CATSSERGVNTEAFF
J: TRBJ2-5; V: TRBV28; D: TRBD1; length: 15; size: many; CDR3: CASSFRRGPGETQYF
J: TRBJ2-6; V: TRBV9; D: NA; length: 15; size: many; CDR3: CASSARETGANVLTF
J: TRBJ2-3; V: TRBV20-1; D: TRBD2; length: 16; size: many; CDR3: CSAPSLRTSGTDTQYF
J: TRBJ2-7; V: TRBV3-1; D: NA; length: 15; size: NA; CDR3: CASIQQALSSYEQYF
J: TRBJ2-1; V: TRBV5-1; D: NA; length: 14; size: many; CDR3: CASRASLAFNEQFF
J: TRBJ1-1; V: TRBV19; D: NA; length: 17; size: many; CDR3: CASSIGPGQGSIPEAFF
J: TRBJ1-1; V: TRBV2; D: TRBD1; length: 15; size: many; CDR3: CASRAPQGGNTEAFF
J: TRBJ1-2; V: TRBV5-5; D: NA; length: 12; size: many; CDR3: CASSLEGYGYTF
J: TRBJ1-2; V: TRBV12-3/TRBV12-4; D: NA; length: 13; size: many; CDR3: CASSDSNVAGYTF
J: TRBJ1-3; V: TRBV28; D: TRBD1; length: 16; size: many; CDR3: CASSLPSGQGMNTIYF
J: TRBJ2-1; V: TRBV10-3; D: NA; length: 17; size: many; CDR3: CAISGNRDPTPYNEQFF
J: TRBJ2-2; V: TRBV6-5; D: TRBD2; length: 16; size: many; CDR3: CASSYIAGGTAGELFF
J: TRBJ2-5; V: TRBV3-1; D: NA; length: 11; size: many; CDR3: CASSLGETQYF
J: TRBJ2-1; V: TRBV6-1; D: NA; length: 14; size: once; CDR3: CASSEATDGHEQFF
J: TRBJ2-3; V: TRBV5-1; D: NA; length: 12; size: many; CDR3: CASSLETDTQYF
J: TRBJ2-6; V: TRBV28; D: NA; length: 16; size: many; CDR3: CASVPGDPSGANVLTF
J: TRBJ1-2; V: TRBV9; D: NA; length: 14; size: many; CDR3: CASSPRDSRSGYTF
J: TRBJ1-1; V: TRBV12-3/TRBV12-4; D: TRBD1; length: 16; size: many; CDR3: CASSINRGPVNTEAFF
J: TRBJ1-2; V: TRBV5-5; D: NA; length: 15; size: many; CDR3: CASSFTLQGNYGYTF
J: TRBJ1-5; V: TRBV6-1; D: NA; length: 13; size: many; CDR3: CASDLNSNQPQHF
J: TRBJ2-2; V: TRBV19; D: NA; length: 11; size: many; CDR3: CASSISGELFF
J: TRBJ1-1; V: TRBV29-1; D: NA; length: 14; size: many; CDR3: CSVIGGLMNTEAFF
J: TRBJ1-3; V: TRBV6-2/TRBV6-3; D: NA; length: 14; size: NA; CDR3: CASSYSDSGNTIYF
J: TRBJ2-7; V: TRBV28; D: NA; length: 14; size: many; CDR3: CASSFGTGPLGQYF
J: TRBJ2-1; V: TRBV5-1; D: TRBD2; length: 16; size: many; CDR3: CASSLLSLAGPNEQFF
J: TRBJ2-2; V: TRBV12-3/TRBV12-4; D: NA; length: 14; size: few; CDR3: CASTLGGNTGELFF
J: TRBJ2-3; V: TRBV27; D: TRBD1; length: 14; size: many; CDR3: CASRSPGGGDTQYF
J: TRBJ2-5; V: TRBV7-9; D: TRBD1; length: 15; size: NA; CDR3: CASSFGQGVLETEYF
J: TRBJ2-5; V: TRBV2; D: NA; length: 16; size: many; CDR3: CASSADSSVDEETQYF
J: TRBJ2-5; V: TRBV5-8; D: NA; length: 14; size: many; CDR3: CASSRVGVEETQYF
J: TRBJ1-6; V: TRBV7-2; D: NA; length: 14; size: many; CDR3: CASSRRDPESPLHF
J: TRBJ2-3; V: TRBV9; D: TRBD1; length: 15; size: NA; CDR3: CASSVGDRVTDTQYF
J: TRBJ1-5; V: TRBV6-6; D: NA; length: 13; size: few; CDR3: CASRLQGCQPQHF
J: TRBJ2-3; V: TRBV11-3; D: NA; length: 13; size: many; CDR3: CASSSGPAATQYF
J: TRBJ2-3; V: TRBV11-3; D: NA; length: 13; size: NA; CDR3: CASSLEGADTQYF
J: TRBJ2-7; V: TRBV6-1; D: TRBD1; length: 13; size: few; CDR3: CANSSRTGYEQYF
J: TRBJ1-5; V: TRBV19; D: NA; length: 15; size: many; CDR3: CASSIGGYSNQPQHF
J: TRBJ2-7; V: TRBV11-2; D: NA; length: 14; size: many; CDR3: CASSLKGTPYEQYF
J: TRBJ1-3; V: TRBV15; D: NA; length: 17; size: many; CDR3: CATSRESGRSSGNTIYF
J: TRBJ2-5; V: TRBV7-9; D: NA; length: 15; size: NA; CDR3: CASSAPGPWQETQYF
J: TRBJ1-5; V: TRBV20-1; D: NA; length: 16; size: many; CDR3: CSASRPSEWQNQPQHF
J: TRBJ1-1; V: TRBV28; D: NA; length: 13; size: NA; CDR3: CASRETDKTEAFF
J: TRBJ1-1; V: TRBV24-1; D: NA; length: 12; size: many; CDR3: CATSLRFAEAFF
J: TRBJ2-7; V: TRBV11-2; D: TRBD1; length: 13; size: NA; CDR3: CASSRGQGAGKYF
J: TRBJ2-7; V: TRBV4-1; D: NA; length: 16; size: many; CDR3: CASSQEARSIVYEQYF
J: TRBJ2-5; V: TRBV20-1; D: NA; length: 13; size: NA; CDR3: CSARGGWEETQYF